These 18 T cell receptor beta chains were all obtained from the same sample, sequenced in a study of human T cells and chemical hapten exposure. One entry per CDR3 protein results from TCRdb running MiXCR on the RACE reads. The sample holds tens of thousands of distinct CDR3 sequences, around an eighth seen once. The time point denotes: pre-sensitization, week 0. Treatment here: therapeutic diphenylcyclopropenone sensitization with weekly scalp DPC. This specimen consisted of whole blood, obtained in connection with sensitization to the hapten diphenylcyclopropenone (DPC). The receptors come from a woman in her twenties or thirties with alopecia areata. Some clones in this sample may be carry-over from other donors' samples.

V and J are TRBV20-1 and TRBJ2-5; 8 bases are shared with TRBD1. Germline trimming cut 0 bases from V and 4 bases from J; bases unmatched to any gene: 7. CDR1 and CDR2 (germline): DFQATT, SNEGSKA (reference sequence). The CDR3 sequence is 15 residues long. The CDR3 DNA reads as TGCAGTGCTAGAGATTTCGACAGGGGCGGAGAGACCCAGTACTTC. This sequence encodes CSARDFDRGGETQYF.

The chain recombines TRBV9 with TRBJ2-7; D gene ambiguous. The CDR3 runs to 13 residues. V gave up 4 bases and J gave up 6 bases, with 14 bases separating them. Germline CDR1 reads SGDLS; CDR2 reads YYNGEE. The CDR3 reads CASSPKGRTEQYF. CDR3 DNA sequence: TGTGCCAGCAGCCCCAAGGGTCGCACCGAGCAGTACTTC.

This clonotype has only a few counts. The chain is built from TRBV29-1 and TRBJ1-5; a possible D gene is TRBD1 (5 bases). CDR1 and CDR2 (germline): SQVTM, ANQGSEA. V was pared by 6 bases and J by 2 bases, with 8 bases between. This CDR3 has 12 amino acids. The CDR3 loop is CSVQQGNQPQHF. The CDR3 region has the DNA TGCAGCGTCCAACAGGGCAATCAGCCCCAGCATTTT. The full variable domain, rest sourced from reference TRBV29-1 and TRBJ1-5, is SAVISQKPSRDICQRGTSLTIQCQVDSQVTMMFWYRQQPGQSLTLIATANQGSEATYESGFVIDKFPISRPNLTFSTLTVSNMSPEDSSIYLCSVQQGNQPQHFGDGTRLSIL.

This chain connects TRBV7-2 to TRBJ2-5; D unresolved. The V gene lost 2 bases and the J gene lost 9 bases, with 7 bases spanning the gap. Germline loops: CDR1 SGHTA, CDR2 FQGNSA. There are 11 residues in the CDR3. The CDR3 loop is CASSLLEAQYF. The CDR3 region has the DNA TGTGCCAGCAGCTTACTTGAAGCCCAGTACTTC.

The chain links TRBV5-1 to TRBJ2-7; no clear D gene. Germline CDR1 and CDR2: SGHRS and YFSETQ. V lost 0 bases and J lost 6, with 13 bases in between. The CDR3 spans 14 residues. The CDR3 reads CASSLAAAFPEQYF. The CDR3 DNA reads as TGCGCCAGCAGCTTGGCGGCTGCTTTTCCCGAGCAGTACTTC.

This clonotype has ten or more counts. V gene TRBV18 combines with J gene TRBJ1-1; D may be TRBD1 (6 bases). V gave up 1 base and J gave up 7 bases, with 7 bases separating them. The germline gives CDR1 KGHSH, CDR2 LQKENI. The CDR3 length is 12 residues. The CDR3 loop is CASSPLQGEAFF. CDR3 nucleotides: TGTGCCAGCTCACCACTACAGGGTGAAGCTTTCTTT.

V and J are TRBV28 and TRBJ1-2, with 8 bases that match TRBD1. This CDR3 has 13 amino acids. The ends lost 6 bases at V and 7 bases at J; junction bases unmatched: 7. CDR1 and CDR2 from the germline V gene are MDHEN and SYDVKM. CDR3 in DNA: TGTGCCAGCAGCTCGACAGGGGACGTTGGCTACACCTTC. It yields the protein CASSSTGDVGYTF.

This clonotype was detected ten times or more. The CDR3 reads CASRVSGSYYTDTQYF. The CDR3 bases are TGTGCCAGCAGGGTTAGCGGCTCCTACTACACAGATACGCAGTATTTT. The V call is TRBV7-2, the J call TRBJ2-3, with D perhaps TRBD2 (6 bases). The germline CDR1 and CDR2 sequences are SGHTA and FQGNSA. Deletions cut 6 bases from V and 2 bases from J, with 18 bases between. This CDR3 has 16 amino acids.

The chain is built from TRBV4-3 and TRBJ2-7; D uncertain. Germline CDR1 is LGHNA and CDR2 is YSLEER. This CDR3 comprises 13 residues. V dropped 0 bases and J dropped 5 bases, with 8 bases sitting between them. DNA for the CDR3: TGCGCCAGCAGCCAAGAACCTTTTAACGAGCAGTACTTC. Translation gives CASSQEPFNEQYF.

This clonotype was recorded many times. The chain uses TRBV6-2 or TRBV6-3 and TRBJ1-5, with 8 bases lining up with TRBD1. CDR1 is MNHEY and CDR2 is SVGEGT in the germline V gene. V gave up 2 bases and J gave up 0 bases; unmatched junction bases: 3. The CDR3 has 16 residues. This chain's CDR3 is CASSYGTGRSNQPQHF. The DNA of the CDR3 is TGTGCCAGCAGTTACGGGACAGGACGTAGCAATCAGCCCCAGCATTTT.

This chain links TRBV29-1 with TRBJ2-1; tentative D call: TRBD1 (6 bases). Germline values: CDR1 SQVTM, CDR2 ANQGSEA. Trimming shortened V by 4 bases and J by 7 bases, and 17 bases separated the two germline ends. This CDR3 has 14 amino acids. CDR3 sequence: CSVVRQARENEQFF. The CDR3 region has the DNA TGCAGCGTTGTTCGACAGGCTAGGGAAAATGAGCAGTTCTTC.

Ten or more counts support this clonotype. This chain uses TRBV27 with TRBJ1-5, with D uncertain. Trimming stripped 2 bases from V and 3 bases from J, with 2 bases between. This CDR3 has 12 amino acids. From germline, CDR1 is MNHEY and CDR2 SMNVEV (reference sequence). In DNA form, the CDR3 reads TGTGCCAGCAGTTTAACCAATCAGCCCCAGCATTTT. Amino acids: CASSLTNQPQHF.

Remarks on this clonotype: At one end, the junction sequence differs from germline, possibly due to a read error. V and J are TRBV29-1 and TRBJ2-3; 12 bases are shared with TRBD2. The CDR3 length is 17 residues. Germline V gives CDR1 SQVTM, CDR2 ANQGSEA. Here the CDR3 reads CSVRTSGKLSLTNTQYF. CDR3 bases: TGCAGCGTGCGGACTAGCGGGAAACTTTCTCTCACAAATACGCAGTATTTT.

The genes are TRBV7-9 and TRBJ1-1, with D possibly TRBD1 on 6 matching bases. Trimming stripped 6 bases from V and 0 bases from J, with 14 bases between. Germline V gene sequence: CDR1 SEHNR, CDR2 FQNEAQ (reference sequence). This CDR3 is built from 15 residues. The CDR3 loop reads CASSQGTRMNTEAFF. The CDR3, as DNA: TGTGCCAGCAGTCAAGGGACAAGAATGAACACTGAAGCTTTCTTT.

This chain links TRBV19 with TRBJ1-1; D is uncertain. The CDR3 has 15 residues. Germline values: CDR1 LNHDA, CDR2 SQIVND (reference sequence). The V end was cut by 1 base, the J end by 3 bases, with 12 bases between. For the CDR3, the DNA is TGTGCCAGTAGTATAGTCGCGTTTAGCGACACTGAAGCTTTCTTT. Encoded protein: CASSIVAFSDTEAFF.

This clonotype was found many times. The CDR3 spells CASSLYGTGYNEQFF. In DNA form, the CDR3 reads TGTGCCAGCTCCCTCTACGGGACAGGATACAATGAGCAGTTCTTC. The rearrangement uses TRBV18 and TRBJ2-1, with 8 bases aligning to TRBD1. The CDR3 has 15 residues. Germline trimming cut 6 bases from V and 4 bases from J; bases unmatched to any gene: 8. CDR1 and CDR2 (germline): KGHSH, LQKENI.

The rearrangement links TRBV27 to TRBJ2-7; 8 nucleotides agree with TRBD1. Germline V gene data show CDR1 as MNHEY and CDR2 as SMNVEV (reference sequence). This CDR3 contains 15 residues. The J segment lost 3 bases and the V segment lost 3 bases, leaving 7 bases of the junction unmatched. The CDR3 bases are TGTGCCAGCAGTTTCTCTCGGACAGGGATCTACGAGCAGTACTTC. Amino acid sequence: CASSFSRTGIYEQYF.

This clonotype was seen repeatedly, ten times or more. The rearrangement links TRBV28 to TRBJ1-2; D call uncertain. The V end was cut by 4 bases, the J end by 1 base, with 7 bases between. Germline V lookup: CDR1 MDHEN, CDR2 SYDVKM. The CDR3 sequence is 13 residues long. CDR3 in amino acids: CASSYTNNYGYTF. CDR3 nucleotide sequence: TGTGCCAGCAGTTATACAAATAACTATGGCTACACCTTC.